These 25 T cell receptor beta chains were all obtained from the same sample, sequenced in a study of control samples from healthy donors and cancer patients. Clones were read by immunoSEQ multiplex PCR, and TCRdb kept only the in-frame ones, dropping some. The table shows approximately 20,000 clones, with 85% to 90% occurring only once. The sequencing input was PBMCs. These TCRs come from a woman in her 70s with colorectal cancer.

The chain has TRBV15 and TRBJ1-1, with 10 bases that match TRBD1. Germline loops: CDR1 LNHNV, CDR2 YYDKDF (reference sequence). The CDR3 consists of 19 residues. V lost 7 bases and J lost 3; bases outside the gene matches: 20. The CDR3 region is CATIWHGGTGVMDYTEAFF. The DNA of the CDR3 is TGTGCCACCATCTGGCATGGGGGGACAGGGGTCATGGACTACACTGAAGCTTTCTTT.

The V and J genes are TRBV5-8 and TRBJ1-2, with unresolved D. Germline-derived CDR1 and CDR2 are SGHTS and YDEGEE. This CDR3 comprises 12 residues. V was clipped by 4 bases and J by 2 bases, with 6 bases between them. The CDR3 here is CASSTQNYGYTF. CDR3 nucleotides: TGTGCCAGCAGCACCCAGAACTATGGCTACACCTTC.

This clone was found a few times. Other nucleotide sequences from this sample produce the same CDR3. This chain connects TRBV27 to TRBJ1-1; D may be TRBD1 (5 bases). CDR3 length: 14 residues. Germline CDR1 MNHEY, CDR2 SMNVEV (reference sequence). V was cut by 5 bases and J by 4 bases, with 14 bases left in between. This chain's CDR3 is CASSVGTPGTEAFF. The CDR3 DNA is TGTGCCAGCAGTGTCGGGACCCCGGGCACTGAAGCTTTCTTT.

The chain recombines TRBV9 with TRBJ1-5; D is perhaps TRBD1 (5 bases). V was pared by 0 bases and J by 7 bases, with 11 bases between. This CDR3 is built from 14 residues. Germline loops: CDR1 SGDLS, CDR2 YYNGEE. For the CDR3, the DNA is TGTGCCAGCAGCGTAGATGGGGGAGACCAGCCCCAGCATTTT. Protein sequence: CASSVDGGDQPQHF.

In the case of this clone: Other DNA sequences within the sample encode an identical CDR3. The chain joins TRBV10-3 to TRBJ2-5; 7 bases align to TRBD1. The CDR3 has 14 amino acids. Losses at the gene ends were 0 bases for V and 4 bases for J; bases not matched to a gene: 2. The V gene's germline CDR1 is ENHRY and CDR2 SYGVKD. CDR3 bases: TGTGCCATCAGTGAGTCGAACAGGGGAGAGACCCAGTACTTC. This translates into CAISESNRGETQYF.

The chain carries TRBV4-2 and TRBJ2-1, with 12 bases that match TRBD2. This CDR3 has 16 amino acids. V gave up 3 bases and J gave up 3 bases; unmatched junction bases: 3. The germline V gene encodes CDR1 LGHNA and CDR2 YNFKEQ. The CDR3 DNA reads TGTGCCAGCAGCCACCCACTAGCGGGGGGCTACAATGAGCAGTTCTTC. Its protein is CASSHPLAGGYNEQFF.

This sequence joins TRBV10-3 and TRBJ1-6; 7 nucleotides align to TRBD1. Germline loops: CDR1 ENHRY, CDR2 SYGVKD. This CDR3 spans 14 amino acids. The trim removed 3 bases at V and 9 bases at J, leaving 5 bases unmatched. The CDR3 loop reads CAISDRGGGSPLHF. The CDR3 bases are TGTGCCATCAGTGATAGAGGGGGCGGTTCACCCCTCCACTTT.

The genes are TRBV9 and TRBJ2-2; a weak D match, TRBD2 (5 bases). Between the trimmed V and J ends, which lost 4 bases and 2 bases, there was a span of 6 bases. This CDR3 is built from 13 residues. Germline values: CDR1 SGDLS, CDR2 YYNGEE. The CDR3 loop is CASSRGNTGELFF. The CDR3 DNA reads TGTGCCAGCAGCCGGGGAAACACCGGGGAGCTGTTTTTT. Full variable domain (outside the CDR3, taken from reference TRBV9 and TRBJ2-2): DSGVTQTPKHLITATGQRVTLRCSPRSGDLSVYWYQQSLDQGLQFLIQYYNGEERAKGNILERFSAQQFPDLHSELNLSSLELGDSALYFCASSRGNTGELFFGEGSRLTVL.

J is TRBJ2-6 and V is TRBV5-6; 7 nucleotides agree with TRBD2. The germline gives CDR1 SGHDT, CDR2 YYEEEE. This CDR3 contains 16 residues. The junction had 8 bases not matched to a gene; V was cut back by 6 bases and J by 2 bases. This chain's CDR3 is CASTPPGGAGANVLTF. CDR3 DNA: TGTGCCAGCACCCCTCCGGGGGGTGCTGGGGCCAACGTCCTGACTTTC.

In DNA, the CDR3 is TGTGCCAGCAGCATCGAGGGGACAGCTAATTCACCCCTCCACTTT. This translates into CASSIEGTANSPLHF. The chain employs TRBV9 and TRBJ1-6; 7 nucleotides agree with TRBD1. This CDR3 has 15 amino acids. The J segment lost 6 bases and the V segment lost 4 bases, leaving 7 bases of the junction unmatched. In germline, CDR1 is SGDLS, CDR2 YYNGEE. The whole variable domain, filled in from reference TRBV9 and TRBJ1-6, reads DSGVTQTPKHLITATGQRVTLRCSPRSGDLSVYWYQQSLDQGLQFLIQYYNGEERAKGNILERFSAQQFPDLHSELNLSSLELGDSALYFCASSIEGTANSPLHFGNGTRLTVT.

The genes are TRBV7-3 and TRBJ2-3; TRBD2 matches 8 bases. The CDR3 length is 17 residues. V was pared by 4 bases and J by 4 bases, with 13 bases of the junction left unmatched. Germline-derived CDR1 and CDR2 are SGHTA and FQGTGA. CDR3 in DNA: TGTGCCAGCAGCTCCGGGGGCGGGGGGCCAGTGGCAGATACGCAGTATTTT. Protein: CASSSGGGGPVADTQYF.

The V and J genes are TRBV6-5 and TRBJ1-2; no clear D. V lost 5 bases and J lost 4, with 11 bases in between. Per the germline V gene, CDR1 is MNHEY and CDR2 is SVGAGI. The CDR3 sequence is 13 residues long. The CDR3 protein is CASSPMAPYGYTF. CDR3 DNA sequence: TGTGCCAGCAGTCCCATGGCACCCTATGGCTACACCTTC.

The rearrangement joins TRBV7-2 to TRBJ2-5, with no clear D. Germline V gene lookup returns CDR1 SGHTA and CDR2 FQGNSA. Deletions cut 5 bases from V and 2 bases from J, with 12 bases between. The CDR3 spans 14 residues. Here the CDR3 DNA reads TGTGCCAGCAGCAGAGGCCTACTTCAAGAGACCCAGTACTTC. It translates to CASSRGLLQETQYF.

The chain couples TRBV4-2 to TRBJ2-2; 9 nucleotides match TRBD2. V dropped 3 bases and J dropped 4; count of bases not matched to a gene: 9. The CDR3 covers 17 residues. Germline values: CDR1 LGHNA, CDR2 YNFKEQ. The CDR3 protein is CASSHSKAGGPTGELFF. The CDR3 DNA is TGTGCCAGCAGCCATAGTAAGGCGGGAGGGCCCACCGGGGAGCTGTTTTTT.

The sample holds one count of this clone. The chain is built from TRBV28 and TRBJ2-1; no definite D call. The CDR3 runs 17 residues. V was cut by 4 bases and J by 2 bases, with 18 bases left in between. From germline, CDR1 is MDHEN and CDR2 SYDVKM. The CDR3 region is CASSSPWGDNTYNEQFF. The CDR3 DNA is TGTGCCAGCAGTTCTCCGTGGGGTGACAATACCTACAATGAGCAGTTCTTC. Using reference TRBV28 and TRBJ2-1 for the parts outside the CDR3, the full variable domain is DVKVTQSSRYLVKRTGEKVFLECVQDMDHENMFWYRQDPGLGLRLIYFSYDVKMKEKGDIPEGYSVSREKKERFSLILESASTNQTSMYLCASSSPWGDNTYNEQFFGPGTRLTVL.

This clone was seen a few times. This chain connects TRBV6-6 to TRBJ2-2; D possibly corresponds to TRBD1 (5 bases). CDR3 size: 15 residues. V shed 7 bases and J shed 0 bases, with 12 bases lying between them. CDR1 and CDR2 from the germline V gene are MNHNY and SVGAGI (reference sequence). This CDR3 reads CASIKGEANTGELFF. CDR3 coding DNA: TGTGCCAGCATCAAAGGGGAAGCGAACACCGGGGAGCTGTTTTTT.

The J gene is TRBJ2-2, the V gene TRBV9; perhaps TRBD1 as D (5 bases). V gave up 0 bases and J gave up 5 bases, with 8 bases separating them. Germline V gene sequence: CDR1 SGDLS, CDR2 YYNGEE. This CDR3 is built from 14 residues. The CDR3 here is CASSVGRATGELFF. CDR3 bases: TGTGCCAGCAGCGTAGGCAGGGCTACCGGGGAGCTGTTTTTT. The full variable domain, its missing parts supplied by reference TRBV9 and TRBJ2-2, is DSGVTQTPKHLITATGQRVTLRCSPRSGDLSVYWYQQSLDQGLQFLIQYYNGEERAKGNILERFSAQQFPDLHSELNLSSLELGDSALYFCASSVGRATGELFFGEGSRLTVL.

The V call is TRBV5-1, the J call TRBJ2-5; 10 bases line up with TRBD2. The CDR3 covers 15 residues. J was trimmed by 1 base and V by 6 bases; bases with no gene match: 6. Germline CDR1 and CDR2: SGHRS and YFSETQ. CDR3 residues: CASTRLAGFQETQYF. In nucleotides, the CDR3 is TGCGCCAGCACCAGACTAGCGGGCTTCCAAGAGACCCAGTACTTC. The whole variable domain, filled in from reference TRBV5-1 and TRBJ2-5, reads KAGVTQTPRYLIKTRGQQVTLSCSPISGHRSVSWYQQTPGQGLQFLFEYFSETQRNKGNFPGRFSGRQFSNSRSEMNVSTLELGDSALYLCASTRLAGFQETQYFGPGTRLLVL.

The chain uses TRBV11-2 and TRBJ2-2, with 7 bases matching TRBD2. This CDR3 contains 13 residues. V lost 5 bases to trimming and J lost 7 bases; unmatched junction nucleotides: 4. In germline, CDR1 is SGHAT, CDR2 FQNNGV. CDR3 residues: CASSAREGGELFF. In DNA form, the CDR3 reads TGTGCCAGCAGCGCAAGGGAGGGCGGGGAGCTGTTTTTT.

The genes are TRBV5-6 and TRBJ2-7; no clear D. The V and J ends lost 4 bases and 7 bases respectively, with 18 bases between them. From germline, CDR1 is SGHDT and CDR2 YYEEEE. CDR3 length: 14 residues. In DNA form, the CDR3 reads TGTGCCAGCAGCCCCGGGTATCTGGCAAATGAGCAGTACTTC. Its protein is CASSPGYLANEQYF.

Only a few counts were recorded for this clone. The rearrangement uses TRBV5-1 and TRBJ2-5; perhaps D is TRBD1 or TRBD2 (6 bases each). Trimming took 4 bases from V and 3 from J, leaving 10 bases between them. The CDR3 is 13 residues long. Germline values: CDR1 SGHRS, CDR2 YFSETQ. This CDR3 reads CASSRGVEETQYF. As DNA, the CDR3 is TGCGCCAGCAGCAGGGGGGTAGAAGAGACCCAGTACTTC.

V is TRBV19 and J is TRBJ2-3; tentative D call: TRBD1 (6 bases). The CDR3 totals 16 residues. V lost 8 bases and J lost 2, with 20 bases in between. Per germline, CDR1 LNHDA and CDR2 SQIVND (reference sequence). The CDR3 DNA sequence: TGTGCCAGTTCTGGGGGCGGAGGAATTTACACAGATACGCAGTATTTT. This codes for CASSGGGGIYTDTQYF.

This clone was observed once. The chain recombines TRBV10-3 with TRBJ1-2; 10 bases align to TRBD1. Germline CDR1 reads ENHRY; CDR2 reads SYGVKD. With 0 bases clipped from V and 8 bases from J, the junction kept 3 bases outside the gene matches. This CDR3 has 14 residues. The CDR3 sequence is CAISESGTGEGYTF. The CDR3 DNA follows: TGTGCCATCAGTGAGTCGGGGACAGGGGAAGGCTACACCTTC.

The chain has TRBV18 and TRBJ2-5; D is ambiguous. The V end lost 2 bases, the J end lost 3 bases, and 1 base lay between the germline ends. Germline CDR1 reads KGHSH; CDR2 reads LQKENI. The CDR3 loop spans 11 amino acids. The CDR3 here is CASSPEETQYF. In DNA form, the CDR3 reads TGTGCCAGCTCACCAGAAGAGACCCAGTACTTC. The full variable domain, completed using reference TRBV18 and TRBJ2-5, is NAGVMQNPRHLVRRRGQEARLRCSPMKGHSHVYWYRQLPEEGLKFMVYLQKENIIDESGMPKERFSAEFPKEGPSILRIQQVVRGDSAAYFCASSPEETQYFGPGTRLLVL.

This chain joins TRBV2 and TRBJ1-2; the match to TRBD1 covers 11 bases. This CDR3 has 14 amino acids. CDR1 is SNHLY, CDR2 FYNNEI, per germline. V lost 6 bases to trimming and J lost 3 bases; unmatched junction nucleotides: 3. The CDR3 sequence: CASRGQGGDYGYTF. The DNA of the CDR3 is TGTGCCAGCAGGGGACAGGGGGGGGACTATGGCTACACCTTC.